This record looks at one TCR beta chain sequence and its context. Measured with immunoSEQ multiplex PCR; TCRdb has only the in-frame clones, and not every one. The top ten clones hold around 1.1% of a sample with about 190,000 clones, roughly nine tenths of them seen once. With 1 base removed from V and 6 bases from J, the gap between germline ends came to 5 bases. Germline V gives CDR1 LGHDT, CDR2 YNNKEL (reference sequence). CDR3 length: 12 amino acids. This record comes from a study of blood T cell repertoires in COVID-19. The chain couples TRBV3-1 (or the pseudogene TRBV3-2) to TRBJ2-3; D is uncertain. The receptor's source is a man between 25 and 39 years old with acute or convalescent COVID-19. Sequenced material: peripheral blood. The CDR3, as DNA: TGTGCCAGCAGCCAAGTTCTCGATACGCAGTATTTT. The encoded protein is CASSQVLDTQYF.